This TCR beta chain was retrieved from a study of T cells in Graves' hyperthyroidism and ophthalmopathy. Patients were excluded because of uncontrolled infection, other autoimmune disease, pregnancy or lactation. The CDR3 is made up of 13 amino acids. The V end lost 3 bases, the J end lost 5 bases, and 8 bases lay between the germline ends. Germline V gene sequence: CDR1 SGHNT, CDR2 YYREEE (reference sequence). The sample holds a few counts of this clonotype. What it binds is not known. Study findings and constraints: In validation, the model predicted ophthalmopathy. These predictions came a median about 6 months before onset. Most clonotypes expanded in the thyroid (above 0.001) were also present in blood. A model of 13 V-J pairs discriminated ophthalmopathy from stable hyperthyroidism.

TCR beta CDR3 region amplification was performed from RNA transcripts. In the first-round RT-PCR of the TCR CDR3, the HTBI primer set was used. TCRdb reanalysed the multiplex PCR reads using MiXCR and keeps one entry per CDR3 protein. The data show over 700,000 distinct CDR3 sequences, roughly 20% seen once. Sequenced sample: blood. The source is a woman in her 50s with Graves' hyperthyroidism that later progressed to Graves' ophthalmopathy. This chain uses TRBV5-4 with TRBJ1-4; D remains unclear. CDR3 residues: CASSWASNEKLFF. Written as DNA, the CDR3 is TGTGCCAGCAGCTGGGCCAGCAATGAAAAACTGTTTTTT.